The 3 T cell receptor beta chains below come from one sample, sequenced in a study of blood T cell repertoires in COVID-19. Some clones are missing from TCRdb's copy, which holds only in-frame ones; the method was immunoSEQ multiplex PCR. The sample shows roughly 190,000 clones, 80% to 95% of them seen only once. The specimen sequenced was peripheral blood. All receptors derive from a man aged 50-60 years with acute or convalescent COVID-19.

Here the CDR3 DNA reads TGTGCCAGCAGTTTCCAGGGGGCCTCCTACGAGCAGTACTTC. This gives the protein CASSFQGASYEQYF. This chain uses TRBV28 with TRBJ2-7; 8 bases align to TRBD1. The V and J ends lost 3 bases and 0 bases, in that order; junction bases with no gene match: 1. This CDR3 contains 14 residues. CDR1 MDHEN and CDR2 SYDVKM come from the germline V gene.

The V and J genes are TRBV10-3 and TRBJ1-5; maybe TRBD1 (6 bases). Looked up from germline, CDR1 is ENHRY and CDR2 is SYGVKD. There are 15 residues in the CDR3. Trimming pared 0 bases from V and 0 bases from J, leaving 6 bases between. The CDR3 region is CAISESRGSNQPQHF. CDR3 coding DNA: TGTGCCATCAGTGAGTCCAGGGGTAGCAATCAGCCCCAGCATTTT.

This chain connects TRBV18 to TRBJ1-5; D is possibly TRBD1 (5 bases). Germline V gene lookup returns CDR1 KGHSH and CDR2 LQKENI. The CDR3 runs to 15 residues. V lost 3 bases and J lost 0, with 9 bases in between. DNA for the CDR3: TGTGCCAGCTCACCGTTCGGGGGTAGCAATCAGCCCCAGCATTTT. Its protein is CASSPFGGSNQPQHF.